These 30 T cell receptor beta chains came from one sample sequenced in a study of T cell responses to AZD1222 COVID-19 vaccine. Clones were sequenced by immunoSEQ multiplex PCR, and TCRdb holds only the in-frame ones, with some missing. The sample yields about 120,000 clones, roughly 90% seen once. The sample in question was peripheral blood, obtained on day 0 of AZD1222 vaccination. Receptors were obtained from an adult in good health.

V gene TRBV7-2 combines with J gene TRBJ2-7; D unresolved. The CDR3 is 15 residues long. V was cut by 1 base and J by 3 bases, with 13 bases left in between. CDR1 is SGHTA, CDR2 FQGNSA, per germline. CDR3 residues: CASSLGTNSHYEQYF. The CDR3, as DNA: TGTGCCAGCAGCTTAGGGACGAACAGTCACTACGAGCAGTACTTC.

The chain is built from TRBV7-2 and TRBJ1-2, with 7 positions matching TRBD1. The trim removed 2 bases at V and 8 bases at J, leaving 14 bases unmatched. CDR1 is SGHTA and CDR2 is FQGNSA in the germline V gene. The CDR3 consists of 16 residues. The CDR3 nucleotides read TGTGCCAGCAGCTTATCCTCCTCGGCGACAGGGCAGGGCTACACCTTC. Protein product: CASSLSSSATGQGYTF. Drawing the rest from reference TRBV7-2 and TRBJ1-2, the complete variable domain is GAGVSQSPSNKVTEKGKDVELRCDPISGHTALYWYRQSLGQGLEFLIYFQGNSAPDKSGLPSDRFSAERTGGSVSTLTIQRTQQEDSAVYLCASSLSSSATGQGYTFGSGTRLTVV.

This chain uses TRBV4-1 with TRBJ1-2, with D maybe TRBD1 (5 bases). Trimming took off 0 bases at V and 8 bases at J, with 10 bases between the two ends. The CDR3 sequence is 13 residues long. Germline CDR1 is MGHRA and CDR2 is YSYEKL. This CDR3 is CASSQEVGTGYTF. CDR3 DNA: TGCGCCAGCAGCCAAGAGGTCGGGACCGGCTACACCTTC.

The chain uses TRBV27 and TRBJ1-5; possibly TRBD1 for D (5 bases). This CDR3 comprises 17 residues. Germline V CDR1 and CDR2: MNHEY, SMNVEV (reference sequence). V was clipped by 8 bases and J by 1 base, with 21 bases between them. The CDR3 sequence: CASQKLWSGASNQPQHF. DNA of the CDR3: TGTGCCAGCCAGAAACTCTGGTCTGGGGCGAGCAATCAGCCCCAGCATTTT.

A few counts support this clone. V is TRBV28 and J is TRBJ2-6; D is ambiguous. The CDR3 has 17 residues. Germline loops: CDR1 MDHEN, CDR2 SYDVKM. Trimming stripped 1 base from V and 0 bases from J, with 10 bases between. The CDR3 DNA reads TGTGCCAGCAGTTTATTTGAGAAAGCCTCTGGGGCCAACGTCCTGACTTTC. It is translated as CASSLFEKASGANVLTF.

As regards this clone: The missing conserved phenylalanine or tryptophan at the end of this CDR3 makes a read error likely. It is unclear where the CDR3 begins or ends on the DNA, so no DNA is shown, and the CDR3 is as TCRdb lists it. The chain uses TRBV2 and TRBJ1-2; the table's D call, TRBD1, was not checked against the DNA. A total of 12 residues make up the CDR3, ends included. The V gene's germline CDR1 is SNHLY and CDR2 FYNNEI. This CDR3 reads CASSRGQSRLAV.

The CDR3 bases are TGTGCCAGCAGCTCAGGGGGCCCGAATAGCAATCAGCCCCAGCATTTT. This sequence encodes CASSSGGPNSNQPQHF. The chain recombines TRBV9 with TRBJ1-5, with TRBD1 matching 8 bases. Germline V gene lookup returns CDR1 SGDLS and CDR2 YYNGEE. CDR3 length equals 16 residues. V lost 4 bases to trimming and J lost 0 bases; unmatched junction nucleotides: 6.

The J gene is TRBJ1-1, the V gene TRBV3-1 (or the pseudogene TRBV3-2); D is uncertain. V shed 8 bases and J shed 8 bases, with 15 bases lying between them. The CDR3 length is 12 residues. CDR1 is LGHDT and CDR2 is YNNKEL in the germline V gene (reference sequence). The CDR3 sequence: CASRRGVSEAFF. The CDR3 region has the DNA TGTGCCAGCCGACGCGGGGTAAGCGAAGCTTTCTTT.

The chain has TRBV9 and TRBJ1-1, with a tentative D call TRBD1 (6 bases). The CDR3 sequence is 16 residues long. V was clipped by 0 bases and J by 1 base, with 13 bases between them. Germline CDR1 SGDLS, CDR2 YYNGEE. CDR3 sequence: CASSVDEGRGNTEAFF. DNA for the CDR3: TGTGCCAGCAGCGTAGATGAGGGCAGGGGGAACACTGAAGCTTTCTTT.

Here the CDR3 reads CASSQEAAGNSPLHF. For the CDR3, the DNA is TGTGCCAGCAGCCAGGAGGCAGCGGGGAATTCACCCCTCCACTTT. This chain connects TRBV9 to TRBJ1-6; D uncertain. The CDR3 totals 15 residues. Germline-derived CDR1 and CDR2 are SGDLS and YYNGEE. With 4 bases removed from V and 7 bases from J, the gap between germline ends came to 15 bases.

This chain connects TRBV29-1 to TRBJ2-3; 7 bases fit TRBD1. CDR1 SQVTM and CDR2 ANQGSEA come from the germline V gene. Losses at the gene ends were 2 bases for V and 12 bases for J; bases not matched to a gene: 11. This CDR3 contains 13 residues. CDR3 sequence (DNA): TGCAGCGTTGAACAACAGGGGAGAGGTATTCAGTATTTT. Translating it yields CSVEQQGRGIQYF.

This clone was picked up a small number of times. The chain carries TRBV5-6 and TRBJ2-1, with 8 bases that match TRBD2. Germline V gives CDR1 SGHDT, CDR2 YYEEEE. The CDR3 has 17 residues. With 7 bases clipped from V and 5 bases from J, the junction kept 17 bases outside the gene matches. The CDR3 sequence: CASQPRVVGGRHNEQFF. CDR3 sequence (DNA): TGTGCCAGCCAGCCAAGGGTAGTTGGCGGGAGGCACAATGAGCAGTTCTTC.

This rearrangement joins TRBV5-6 to TRBJ1-1; no reliable D call. Germline V lookup: CDR1 SGHDT, CDR2 YYEEEE. This CDR3 contains 12 residues. The V end lost 3 bases, the J end lost 5 bases, and 8 bases lay between the germline ends. CDR3 in DNA: TGTGCCAGCAGCTGGGGAGTTACTGAAGCTTTCTTT. Protein product: CASSWGVTEAFF.

J is TRBJ2-3 and V is TRBV7-6; no clear D gene. The germline V gene has CDR1 SGHVS and CDR2 FNYEAQ. With 5 bases removed from V and 2 bases from J, the gap between germline ends came to 17 bases. The CDR3 is 16 residues long. CDR3 amino acids: CASSPTIGRNTDTQYF. The CDR3 coding sequence is TGTGCCAGCAGCCCCACTATAGGACGCAACACAGATACGCAGTATTTT.

The chain uses TRBV19 and TRBJ1-4; TRBD1 matches at 9 bases. V lost 3 bases, J lost 7 bases, and 0 bases stayed unmatched. Germline CDR1 LNHDA, CDR2 SQIVND (reference sequence). CDR3 size: 13 residues. CDR3 region: CASSMDRGEKLFF. The CDR3 DNA is TGTGCCAGTAGTATGGACAGGGGTGAAAAACTGTTTTTT.

CDR3 sequence: CASSPTSGGPQETQYF. For the CDR3, the DNA is TGTGCCAGCAGTCCAACTAGCGGGGGACCCCAAGAGACCCAGTACTTC. The genes are TRBV27 and TRBJ2-5, with 11 bases lining up with TRBD2. From germline, CDR1 is MNHEY and CDR2 SMNVEV (reference sequence). The ends lost 5 bases at V and 1 base at J; junction bases unmatched: 6. The CDR3 contains 16 residues.

The J gene is TRBJ2-5, the V gene TRBV4-3; the match to TRBD2 covers 11 bases. CDR3 length: 17 amino acids. Per germline, CDR1 LGHNA and CDR2 YSLEER. Unmatched junction bases numbered 4, after V lost 1 base and J lost 0 bases. Here the CDR3 reads CASSQGLAGSYQETQYF. In DNA form, the CDR3 reads TGCGCCAGCAGCCAAGGACTAGCGGGGTCGTACCAAGAGACCCAGTACTTC.

This chain links TRBV7-2 with TRBJ2-1, with 8 bases aligning to TRBD2. The junction had 8 bases not matched to a gene; V was cut back by 0 bases and J by 4 bases. CDR1 is SGHTA and CDR2 is FQGNSA in the germline V gene. The CDR3 loop spans 17 amino acids. CDR3 region: CASSLAALAVKYNEQFF. CDR3 DNA: TGTGCCAGCAGCTTAGCAGCACTAGCGGTAAAATACAATGAGCAGTTCTTC.

V usage is TRBV12-3 or TRBV12-4 and J usage is TRBJ1-2; unclear D gene. Trimming shortened V by 3 bases and J by 4 bases, and 9 bases separated the two germline ends. CDR3 length: 13 amino acids. The CDR3 region is CASSFTSLYGYTF. The CDR3 DNA reads as TGTGCCAGCAGTTTCACCAGCCTCTATGGCTACACCTTC.

This CDR3 reads CASSRRRGDMNTEAFF. The DNA of the CDR3 is TGTGCCAGTAGTAGGAGGAGGGGAGACATGAACACTGAAGCTTTCTTT. This chain joins TRBV19 and TRBJ1-1; TRBD1 might be the D (5 bases). The length of the CDR3 is 16 residues. Germline CDR1 reads LNHDA; CDR2 reads SQIVND (reference sequence). V was clipped by 4 bases and J by 0 bases, with 15 bases between them. The whole variable domain, filled in from reference TRBV19 and TRBJ1-1, reads DGGITQSPKYLFRKEGQNVTLSCEQNLNHDAMYWYRQDPGQGLRLIYYSQIVNDFQKGDIAEGYSVSREKKESFPLTVTSAQKNPTAFYLCASSRRRGDMNTEAFFGQGTRLTVV.

This clone was seen just once. V and J are TRBV24-1 and TRBJ1-5; D is uncertain. CDR3 length: 14 amino acids. Germline lookup yields CDR1 KGHDR and CDR2 SFDVKD. Between the trimmed V and J ends, which lost 3 bases and 6 bases, there was a span of 11 bases. CDR3 residues: CATSDPPTGQPQHF. CDR3 nucleotides: TGTGCCACCAGTGATCCCCCCACGGGTCAGCCCCAGCATTTT.

The chain employs TRBV6-2 or TRBV6-3 and TRBJ2-5; 9 nucleotides line up with TRBD2. Per the germline V gene, CDR1 is MNHEY and CDR2 is SVGEGT. The CDR3 runs to 17 residues. V gave up 3 bases and J gave up 2 bases; unmatched junction bases: 10. DNA for the CDR3: TGTGCCAGCAGTTATTCGACTAGCGGAGGCCAACAAGAGACCCAGTACTTC. Its protein product is CASSYSTSGGQQETQYF.

The genes are TRBV6-5 and TRBJ1-2; weak D call: TRBD1 (6 bases). CDR3 size: 13 residues. Per germline, CDR1 MNHEY and CDR2 SVGAGI. With 7 bases removed from V and 0 bases from J, the gap between germline ends came to 9 bases. In nucleotides, the CDR3 is TGTGCCAGCACAGGGGCAGCTAACTATGGCTACACCTTC. Protein sequence: CASTGAANYGYTF.

The J gene is TRBJ2-7, the V gene TRBV6-5, with D possibly TRBD1 on 6 matching bases. Per the germline V gene, CDR1 is MNHEY and CDR2 is SVGAGI. The CDR3 has 15 residues. V was clipped by 4 bases and J by 2 bases, with 15 bases between them. The CDR3 nucleotides are TGTGCCAGCAGTTCCACGGACAGCCGGACCTACGAGCAGTACTTC. This gives the protein CASSSTDSRTYEQYF.

J is TRBJ2-7 and V is TRBV12-3 or TRBV12-4, with no clear D. This CDR3 contains 11 residues. V gave up 6 bases and J gave up 3 bases, with 6 bases separating them. In DNA, the CDR3 is TGTGCCAGCAGGGGTCTCTACGAGCAGTACTTC. It yields the protein CASRGLYEQYF.

The chain recombines TRBV7-9 with TRBJ1-1; no clear D gene. The length of the CDR3 is 16 residues. Looked up from germline, CDR1 is SEHNR and CDR2 is FQNEAQ (reference sequence). V was clipped by 5 bases and J by 1 base, with 17 bases between them. CDR3 region: CASSPSSSLKNTEAFF. Written as DNA, the CDR3 is TGTGCCAGCAGCCCCTCCTCGAGCCTAAAGAACACTGAAGCTTTCTTT.

The chain links TRBV2 to TRBJ1-5, with 8 bases aligning to TRBD1. J was trimmed by 5 bases and V by 0 bases; bases with no gene match: 6. CDR1 is SNHLY and CDR2 is FYNNEI in the germline V gene. This CDR3 comprises 16 residues. The CDR3 DNA is TGTGCCAGCAGTGAAGCGCTTCACAGGGGGGATCAGCCCCAGCATTTT. This gives the protein CASSEALHRGDQPQHF.

This clone came up once. The chain couples TRBV7-8 to TRBJ1-5; 7 bases align to TRBD1. The trim removed 5 bases at V and 6 bases at J, leaving 7 bases unmatched. Per the germline V gene, CDR1 is SGHVS and CDR2 is FQNEAQ. CDR3 length: 14 residues. In DNA, the CDR3 is TGTGCCAGCAGCCCTACAGGGGAGAGTCAGCCCCAGCATTTT. Its protein is CASSPTGESQPQHF.

The chain uses TRBV27 and TRBJ2-7, with D possibly TRBD2 on 5 matching bases. Trimming left V 2 bases short and J 6 bases short, with 14 bases between. The germline CDR1 and CDR2 sequences are MNHEY and SMNVEV (reference sequence). The length of the CDR3 is 14 residues. In nucleotides, the CDR3 is TGTGCCAGCAGTTTAGAGGGCCCACAAAGCGAGCAGTACTTC. As protein: CASSLEGPQSEQYF.

The DNA of the CDR3 is TGTGCCAGCAGCTCACCAGGGTACAATGAGCAGTTCTTC. This codes for CASSSPGYNEQFF. The chain links TRBV27 to TRBJ2-1; TRBD1 is a possible D gene (5 bases). Trimming pared 6 bases from V and 4 bases from J, leaving 10 bases between. Germline assignment: CDR1 MNHEY and CDR2 SMNVEV (reference sequence). CDR3 size: 13 residues.